These 7 T cell receptor beta chains were sequenced from one sample in a study of shared clonotypes between healthy human individuals (dated by TCRdb to 2018 to 2021). Library preparation employed the immunoSEQ multiplex PCR assay. The table was pulled from immuneACCESS by TCRdb, which kept in-frame rearrangements only. Such tables lose some clones; where checked, under half of the loss comes from unresolved V genes, and the rest has no known cause. Across this sample there are some 470,000 clones, with 76% seen only once. The top ten clonotypes cover 10% to 15% of the sample. The sample consisted of PBMCs. The receptors were sampled from a woman aged 40 to 50 in good health. Some clones in this sample may be carry-over from other donors' samples.

This clone showed up just a few times. This rearrangement joins TRBV11-2 to TRBJ2-1; the D gene is possibly TRBD1 (6 bases). Germline lookup yields CDR1 SGHAT and CDR2 FQNNGV. This CDR3 is built from 17 residues. The ends were cut back, 5 bases at V and 8 bases at J, with 25 bases in the middle. The CDR3 spells CASSTGTFEQFWDEQFF. The CDR3 nucleotides are TGTGCCAGCAGCACAGGGACGTTCGAGCAGTTTTGGGATGAGCAGTTCTTC. The entire variable domain, with the rest obtained from reference TRBV11-2 and TRBJ2-1, is as follows: EAGVAQSPRYKIIEKRQSVAFWCNPISGHATLYWYQQILGQGPKLLIQFQNNGVVDDSQLPKDRFSAERLKGVDSTLKIQPAKLEDSAVYLCASSTGTFEQFWDEQFFGPGTRLTVL.

V usage is TRBV5-1 and J usage is TRBJ2-1; 8 bases match TRBD2. V lost 3 bases to trimming and J lost 4 bases; unmatched junction nucleotides: 6. In germline, CDR1 is SGHRS, CDR2 YFSETQ. This CDR3 region has 15 residues. The DNA for the CDR3 is TGCGCCAGCAGCTGGACGAGCGGGGGATACAATGAGCAGTTCTTC. As protein: CASSWTSGGYNEQFF.

This clone was recorded a few times. This rearrangement joins TRBV5-6 to TRBJ1-2; 10 nucleotides match TRBD1. The CDR3 runs to 16 residues. Germline trimming cut 1 base from V and 1 base from J; bases unmatched to any gene: 4. Germline V gene sequence: CDR1 SGHDT, CDR2 YYEEEE. For the CDR3, the DNA is TGTGCCAGCAGCTTGCGACAGGGGGCGGGTAACTATGGCTACACCTTC. As protein: CASSLRQGAGNYGYTF.

The gene calls are TRBV2 and TRBJ2-3, with a weak D call TRBD1 (6 bases). CDR1 is SNHLY, CDR2 FYNNEI, per germline. With 6 bases removed from V and 4 bases from J, the gap between germline ends came to 14 bases. The CDR3 length is 14 residues. The CDR3 spells CASSPPGDPDTQYF. The CDR3 region has the DNA TGTGCCAGCAGCCCCCCAGGGGACCCAGATACGCAGTATTTT.

The V gene is TRBV4-1, the J gene TRBJ1-3; 7 bases match TRBD1. V lost 0 bases to trimming and J lost 3 bases; unmatched junction nucleotides: 2. CDR3 length: 15 residues. Germline V gives CDR1 MGHRA, CDR2 YSYEKL. Here the CDR3 reads CASSQDGTVGNTIYF. CDR3 nucleotides: TGCGCCAGCAGCCAAGACGGGACAGTTGGAAACACCATATATTTT.

The rearrangement uses TRBV9 and TRBJ2-7; tentatively, D is TRBD2 (5 bases). This CDR3 has 15 amino acids. The germline V gene has CDR1 SGDLS and CDR2 YYNGEE. V lost 4 bases to trimming and J lost 0 bases, with 14 bases between them. In DNA form, the CDR3 reads TGTGCCAGCAGCCCCCGGACTGGAAACTCCTACGAGCAGTACTTC. As protein: CASSPRTGNSYEQYF.

CDR3 sequence reads: CASRQTPSGRIYEQYF. CDR3 in DNA: TGCGCCAGCAGGCAGACCCCTAGCGGGAGAATCTACGAGCAGTACTTC. The chain couples TRBV5-1 to TRBJ2-7; TRBD2 agrees at 10 bases. The junction had 11 bases not matched to a gene; V was cut back by 5 bases and J by 3 bases. The CDR3 totals 16 residues. Germline V gene data show CDR1 as SGHRS and CDR2 as YFSETQ.